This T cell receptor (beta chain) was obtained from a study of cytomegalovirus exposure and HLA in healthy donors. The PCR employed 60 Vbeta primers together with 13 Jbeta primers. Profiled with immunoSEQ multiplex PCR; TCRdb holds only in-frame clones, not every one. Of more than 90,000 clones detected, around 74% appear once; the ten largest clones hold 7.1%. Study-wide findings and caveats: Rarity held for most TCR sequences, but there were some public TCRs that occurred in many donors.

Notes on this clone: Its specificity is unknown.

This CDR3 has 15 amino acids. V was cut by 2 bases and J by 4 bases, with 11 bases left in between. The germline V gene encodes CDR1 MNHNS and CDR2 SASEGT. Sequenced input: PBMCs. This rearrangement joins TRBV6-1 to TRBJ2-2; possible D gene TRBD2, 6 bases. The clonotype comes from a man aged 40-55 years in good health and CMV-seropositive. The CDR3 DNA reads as TGTGCCAGCAGTGAACTGAGGGGAGGCACCGGGGAGCTGTTTTTT. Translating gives CASSELRGGTGELFF.